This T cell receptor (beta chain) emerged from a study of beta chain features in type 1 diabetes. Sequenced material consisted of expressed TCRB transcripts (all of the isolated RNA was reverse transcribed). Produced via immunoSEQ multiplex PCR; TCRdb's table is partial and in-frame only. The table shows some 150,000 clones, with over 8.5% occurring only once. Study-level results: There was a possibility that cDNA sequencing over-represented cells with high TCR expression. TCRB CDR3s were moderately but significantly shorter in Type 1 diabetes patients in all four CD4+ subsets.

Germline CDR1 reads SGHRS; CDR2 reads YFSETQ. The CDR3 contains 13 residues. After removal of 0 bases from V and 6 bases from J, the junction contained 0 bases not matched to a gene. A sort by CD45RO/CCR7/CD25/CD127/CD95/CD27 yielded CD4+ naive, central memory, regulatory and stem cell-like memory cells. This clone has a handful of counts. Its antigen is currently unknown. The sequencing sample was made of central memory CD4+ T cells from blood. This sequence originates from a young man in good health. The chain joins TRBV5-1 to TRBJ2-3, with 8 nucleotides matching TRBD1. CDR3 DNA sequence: TGCGCCAGCAGCTTGGGGACAGGGGATACGCAGTATTTT. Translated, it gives CASSLGTGDTQYF.